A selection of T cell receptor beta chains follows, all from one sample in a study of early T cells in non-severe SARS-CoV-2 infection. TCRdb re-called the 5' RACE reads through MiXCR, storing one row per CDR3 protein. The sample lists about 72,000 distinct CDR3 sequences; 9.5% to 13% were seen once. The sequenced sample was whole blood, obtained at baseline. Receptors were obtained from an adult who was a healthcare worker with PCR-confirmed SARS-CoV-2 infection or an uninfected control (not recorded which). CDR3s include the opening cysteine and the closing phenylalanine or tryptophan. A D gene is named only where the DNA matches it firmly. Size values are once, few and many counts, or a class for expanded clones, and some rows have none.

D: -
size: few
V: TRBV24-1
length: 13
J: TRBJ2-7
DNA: TGTGCCACCAGTGATTCTAGACAGTACGAGCAGTACTTC
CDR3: CATSDSRQYEQYF

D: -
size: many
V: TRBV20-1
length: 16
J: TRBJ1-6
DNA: TGCAGTGCTAGAGATCTTGAGGGAGGGGATAATTCACCCCTCCACTTT
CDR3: CSARDLEGGDNSPLHF

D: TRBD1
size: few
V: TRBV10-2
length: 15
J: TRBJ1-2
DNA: TGCGCCAGCAGTCCCCAGACAGGGAGTAACTATGGCTACACCTTC
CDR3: CASSPQTGSNYGYTF

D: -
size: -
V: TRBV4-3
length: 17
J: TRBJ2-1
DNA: TGCGCCAGCAGCCAAGATCCAGGCGGGGCGGCCTACAATGAGCAGTTCTTC
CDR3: CASSQDPGGAAYNEQFF

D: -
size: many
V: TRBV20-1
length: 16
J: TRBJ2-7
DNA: TGCAGTGCTAGAGATCCGGGGTCCCAAGGATTATACGAGCAGTACTTC
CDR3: CSARDPGSQGLYEQYF

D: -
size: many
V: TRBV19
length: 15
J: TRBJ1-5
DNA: TGTGCCAGTAGTATAGACGGGACACTAAATCAGCCCCAGCATTTT
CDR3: CASSIDGTLNQPQHF

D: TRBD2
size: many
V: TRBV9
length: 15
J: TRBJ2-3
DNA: TGTGCCAGCAGCGTTTTAGCGGGGGGTACAGATACGCAGTATTTT
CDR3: CASSVLAGGTDTQYF

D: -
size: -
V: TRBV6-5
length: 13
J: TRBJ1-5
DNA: TGTGCCAGCGCCCGACGGAAGGATCAGCCCCAGCATTTT
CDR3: CASARRKDQPQHF

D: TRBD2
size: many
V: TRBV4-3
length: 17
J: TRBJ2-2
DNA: TGCGCCAGCAGCCAAGGGACTAGCGGGGGGGCTGGCGGGGAGCTGTTTTTT
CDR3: CASSQGTSGGAGGELFF

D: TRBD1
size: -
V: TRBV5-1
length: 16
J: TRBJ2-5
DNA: TGCGCCAGCAGCTTGGTGGGACAGGGGGCGCCGGAGACCCAGTACTTC
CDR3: CASSLVGQGAPETQYF

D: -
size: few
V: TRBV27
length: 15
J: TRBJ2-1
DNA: TGTGCCAGCAGTTTATTGCCGGACACCTACAATGAGCAGTTCTTC
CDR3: CASSLLPDTYNEQFF

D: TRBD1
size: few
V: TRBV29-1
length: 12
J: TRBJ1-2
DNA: TGCAGCGTCTGGGGGACAGGTGGTGGCTACACCTTC
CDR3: CSVWGTGGGYTF

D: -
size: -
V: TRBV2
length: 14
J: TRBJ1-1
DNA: TGTGCCAGCAGTGAAAACCCCTCGAACGCTGAAGCTTTCTTT
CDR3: CASSENPSNAEAFF

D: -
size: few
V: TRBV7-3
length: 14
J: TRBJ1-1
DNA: TGTGCCAGCAGCCCCGGCCGAGGGGCGATTGAAGCTTTCTTT
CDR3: CASSPGRGAIEAFF

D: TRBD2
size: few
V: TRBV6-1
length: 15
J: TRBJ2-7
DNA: TGTGCCAGCAGAACTACTAGCGGGGTAAGGTACGAGCAGTACTTC
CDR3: CASRTTSGVRYEQYF

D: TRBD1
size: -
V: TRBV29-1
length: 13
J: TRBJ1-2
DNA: TGCAGCGTGGACGACAGGGTGAAAAATGGCTACACCTTC
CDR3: CSVDDRVKNGYTF

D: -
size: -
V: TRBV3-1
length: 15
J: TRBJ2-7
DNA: TGTGCCAGCAGCCAAGAGAGGGGACGGCATTTAGAGCAGTACTTC
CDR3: CASSQERGRHLEQYF

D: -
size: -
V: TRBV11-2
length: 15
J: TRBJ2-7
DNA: TGTGCCAGCAGCTTAGATGTCTCAGGGGCGGGGGAGCAGTACTTC
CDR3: CASSLDVSGAGEQYF

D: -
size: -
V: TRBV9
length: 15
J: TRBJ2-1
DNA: TGTGCCAGCAGCGCCCTAGCGTTTGACTACAATGAGCAGTTCTTC
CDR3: CASSALAFDYNEQFF

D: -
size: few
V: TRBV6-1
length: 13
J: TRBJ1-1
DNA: TGTGCCAGCAGTCCGCGGAGCGATGCGGAGGCTTTCTTT
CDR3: CASSPRSDAEAFF

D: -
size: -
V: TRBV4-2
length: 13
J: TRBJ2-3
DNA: TGTGCCACCTGGGAGAGTGACACAGATACGCAGTATTTT
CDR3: CATWESDTDTQYF

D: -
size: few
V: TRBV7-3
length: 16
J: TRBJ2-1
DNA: TGTGCCAGCAGCTCCGGACACAGCAGCTCCTACAATGAGCAGTTCTTC
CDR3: CASSSGHSSSYNEQFF

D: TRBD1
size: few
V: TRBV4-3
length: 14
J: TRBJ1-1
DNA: TGCGCCAGCAGCAGCCGGGACAGGGACTCTGAAGCTTTCTTT
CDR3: CASSSRDRDSEAFF

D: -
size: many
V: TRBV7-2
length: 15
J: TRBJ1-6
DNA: TGTGCCAGCAGCCCACCGGGACGGTGGAATTCACCCCTCCACTTT
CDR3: CASSPPGRWNSPLHF

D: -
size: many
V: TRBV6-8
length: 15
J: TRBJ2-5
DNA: TGTGCCAGCAGTTCCCCAGGGGGGGGCCGAGAGACCCAGTACTTC
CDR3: CASSSPGGGRETQYF

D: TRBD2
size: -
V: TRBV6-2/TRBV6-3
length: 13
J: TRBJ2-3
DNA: TGTGCCAGCGGCGGGGGGGGCACAGATACGCAGTATTTT
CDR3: CASGGGGTDTQYF

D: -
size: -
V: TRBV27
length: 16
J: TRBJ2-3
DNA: TGTGCCAGCAGTCCACCGAATGCCTTGATAATAGATACGCAGTATTTT
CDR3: CASSPPNALIIDTQYF

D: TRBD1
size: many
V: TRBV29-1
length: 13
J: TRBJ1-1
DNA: TGCAGCGCCGACAGGGGAATGAACACTGAAGCTTTCTTT
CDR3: CSADRGMNTEAFF

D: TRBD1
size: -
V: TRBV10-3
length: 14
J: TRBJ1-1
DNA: TGTGCCATCAGGGGGGACAGGGGGAACACTGAAGCTTTCTTT
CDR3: CAIRGDRGNTEAFF

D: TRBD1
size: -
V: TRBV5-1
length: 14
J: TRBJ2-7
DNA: TGCGCCAGCCGTCCCGGGACAGGGGCCTACGAGCAGTACTTC
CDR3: CASRPGTGAYEQYF

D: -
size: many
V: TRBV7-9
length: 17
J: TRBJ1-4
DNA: TGTGCCAGCAGCCACCGTAGCAACAGGCCCCCTAATGAAAAACTGTTTTTT
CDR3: CASSHRSNRPPNEKLFF

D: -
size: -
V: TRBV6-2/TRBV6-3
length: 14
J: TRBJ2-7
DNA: TGTGCCAGCAGTAATCTAGCGTTCCCATACGAGCAGTACTTC
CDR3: CASSNLAFPYEQYF

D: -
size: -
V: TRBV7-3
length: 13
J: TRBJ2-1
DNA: TGTGCCAGCAGCCTCGGGCTAGTTGATGAGCAGTTCTTC
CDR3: CASSLGLVDEQFF

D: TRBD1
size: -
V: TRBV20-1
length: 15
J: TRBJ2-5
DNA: TGCAGTGCTAGAGTCCCGGACAGGATCCAAGAGACCCAGTACTTC
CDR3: CSARVPDRIQETQYF